This is a list of T cell receptor beta chains from one sample in a study of blood T cell repertoires in COVID-19. Profiling relied on immunoSEQ multiplex PCR, and the TCRdb table lists in-frame clones only, not all of them. The sample has 200,000 to 250,000 clones; about 79% are singletons. Sequencing was done on a sample of peripheral blood. Source of these receptors: a man at least 80 years old with acute or convalescent COVID-19. Each CDR3 is given with its conserved first and last residue. Each record gives: J gene, D gene, V gene, clone size, CDR3 protein, CDR3 DNA. The D gene is left open where the match is weak. Clone size appears in some rows only: once, few, many, or a class for an expanded clone.

TRBJ2-3	TRBD1	TRBV6-1	.	CASSDVSRGTDTQYF	TGTGCCAGCAGTGATGTTTCCAGGGGGACAGATACGCAGTATTTT
TRBJ2-4	.	TRBV19	.	CASSIGYSRAKNIQYF	TGTGCCAGTAGTATAGGTTATTCGAGAGCCAAAAACATTCAGTACTTC
TRBJ1-4	.	TRBV18	.	CASSPWGRIGEKLFF	TGTGCCAGCTCACCATGGGGCAGGATAGGGGAAAAACTGTTTTTT
TRBJ2-3	.	TRBV3-1/TRBV3-2	.	CASSQDPTNTDTQYF	TGTGCCAGCAGCCAAGATCCCACAAACACAGATACGCAGTATTTT
TRBJ1-1	TRBD1	TRBV19	.	CASSADRVGTEAFF	TGTGCCAGTAGTGCGGACAGGGTAGGTACTGAAGCTTTCTTT
TRBJ2-7	.	TRBV28	.	CASSSPSAGNYEQYF	TGTGCCAGCAGTTCCCCATCGGCAGGGAACTACGAGCAGTACTTC
TRBJ1-2	TRBD1	TRBV27	once	CASSGRGTGDWGYTF	TGTGCCTCGTCCGGCAGGGGGACAGGGGATTGGGGCTACACCTTC
TRBJ1-2	.	TRBV25-1	.	CASSETGRFYGYTF	TGTGCCAGCAGTGAAACCGGTAGATTCTATGGCTACACCTTC
TRBJ2-3	.	TRBV7-9	many	CASSRLGVTDTQYF	TGTGCCAGCAGCCGACTGGGAGTGACAGATACGCAGTATTTT
TRBJ2-3	TRBD2	TRBV5-4	.	CASSLSGRASNTDTQYF	TGTGCCAGCAGCCTTAGCGGGAGGGCCTCCAACACAGATACGCAGTATTTT
TRBJ2-7	.	TRBV5-1	.	CASSFDTYEQYF	TGCGCCAGCAGCTTCGACACCTACGAGCAGTACTTC
TRBJ2-7	TRBD2	TRBV6-5	.	CASNGLAGSPREQYF	TGTGCCAGCAATGGCCTAGCGGGCTCCCCGCGGGAGCAGTACTTC
TRBJ2-1	TRBD1	TRBV19	.	CASRRQGSSYNEQFF	TGTGCCAGTAGGAGACAGGGGAGCTCCTACAATGAGCAGTTCTTC
TRBJ1-1	TRBD1	TRBV19	.	CASSPMDRPTEAFF	TGTGCCAGTAGTCCCATGGACAGGCCGACTGAAGCTTTCTTT
TRBJ2-7	TRBD1	TRBV27	few	CASSLSDRVVEQYF	TGTGCCAGCAGTTTAAGCGACAGGGTAGTCGAGCAGTACTTC
TRBJ2-6	.	TRBV24-1	.	CATSDAPGAGANVLTF	TGTGCCACCAGTGATGCCCCAGGGGCTGGGGCCAACGTCCTGACTTTC
TRBJ1-1	TRBD1	TRBV11-2	.	CASSPSTGIGEAFF	TGTGCCAGCAGCCCATCGACAGGGATTGGAGAAGCTTTCTTT
TRBJ1-5	.	TRBV7-9	once	CASSLPGQPQHF	TGTGCCAGCAGCTTGCCCGGTCAGCCCCAGCATTTT
TRBJ2-3	.	TRBV19	.	CASSRTAGSPQYF	TGTGCCAGTAGTCGGACTGCGGGTTCTCCGCAGTATTTT
TRBJ2-5	.	TRBV5-4	.	CASSLEQYQETQYF	TGTGCCAGCAGCTTGGAACAGTACCAAGAGACCCAGTACTTC
TRBJ1-4	.	TRBV7-9	.	CASSAGVLNEKLFF	TGTGCCAGCAGCGCAGGTGTCTTGAATGAAAAACTGTTTTTT
TRBJ1-5	TRBD1	TRBV24-1	.	CATSGLKGAGNQPQHF	TGTGCCACCAGTGGTTTAAAGGGGGCTGGCAATCAGCCCCAGCATTTT
TRBJ1-1	TRBD1	TRBV13	.	CASSLRTGGRATEAFF	TGTGCCAGCAGCTTAAGGACAGGGGGCCGGGCCACTGAAGCTTTCTTT
TRBJ2-5	TRBD2	TRBV5-4	once	CASSLGLAGGRETQYF	TGTGCCAGCAGCTTGGGACTAGCGGGAGGCCGTGAGACCCAGTACTTC
TRBJ2-2	TRBD1	TRBV27	.	CASSLRPSWDSLNTGELFF	TGTGCCAGCAGTTTAAGGCCATCTTGGGACAGTCTGAACACCGGGGAGCTGTTTTTT
TRBJ2-2	.	TRBV19	.	CASSIVGQAPSTGELFF	TGTGCCAGTAGTATTGTGGGACAAGCCCCATCCACCGGGGAGCTGTTTTTT
TRBJ2-7	.	TRBV15	few	CATSRDGLASYEQYF	TGTGCCACCAGCAGAGATGGGCTAGCGTCCTACGAGCAGTACTTC
TRBJ1-2	TRBD1	TRBV5-4	.	CAGQKDREYGYTF	TGTGCCGGACAAAAAGACAGGGAATATGGCTACACCTTC
TRBJ1-5	TRBD1	TRBV5-4	.	CASSNDRGYSNQPQHF	TGTGCCAGCAGCAATGACAGGGGCTATAGCAATCAGCCCCAGCATTTT
TRBJ2-7	TRBD1	TRBV27	.	CASSRRGTGAYEQYF	TGTGCCAGCAGCCGAAGGGGGACAGGGGCCTACGAGCAGTACTTC
TRBJ1-2	.	TRBV5-1	once	CASSKIQGLNYGYTF	TGCGCCAGCAGCAAAATTCAGGGCCTTAACTATGGCTACACCTTC
TRBJ2-3	.	TRBV30	.	CAWSRQGTDTQYF	TGTGCCTGGAGTCGACAGGGCACAGATACGCAGTATTTT
TRBJ2-7	.	TRBV10-3	.	CAIRGASYEQYF	TGTGCCATCAGGGGCGCTTCCTACGAGCAGTACTTC
TRBJ1-4	.	TRBV18	.	CASSPGKNEKLFF	TGTGCCAGCTCACCTGGCAAGAATGAAAAACTGTTTTTT
TRBJ1-2	.	TRBV13	.	CASSLRLGGDYGYTF	TGTGCCAGCAGCCTCCGACTCGGGGGAGACTATGGCTACACCTTC